The 15 T cell receptor beta chains below all came from one sample that was sequenced in a study of radiotherapy plus CTLA-4 blockade in lung cancer. Produced via immunoSEQ multiplex PCR; TCRdb's table is partial and in-frame only. Here the sample spans 12,000 to 15,000 clones, 70% to 85% being singletons. This sample comprised peripheral blood, obtained from a patient treated with radiotherapy plus ipilimumab. These TCRs come from a human donor with non-small cell lung cancer whose response to radiotherapy plus ipilimumab could not be evaluated.

This rearrangement joins TRBV2 to TRBJ2-3, with TRBD2 identical over 11 bases. Trimming took 5 bases from V and 3 from J; bases not matched to a gene: 4. This CDR3 is 15 amino acids long. Per the germline V gene, CDR1 is SNHLY and CDR2 is FYNNEI. This chain's CDR3 is CASSLAGGPTDTQYF. In nucleotides, the CDR3 is TGTGCCAGCAGTCTAGCGGGGGGCCCTACAGATACGCAGTATTTT.

The chain links TRBV7-9 to TRBJ2-1; 8 nucleotides match TRBD1. This CDR3 spans 16 amino acids. The germline gives CDR1 SEHNR, CDR2 FQNEAQ (reference sequence). With V trimmed by 6 bases and J by 0 bases, 7 bases remained unmatched. The CDR3 DNA reads as TGTGCCAGCAGTCAGCAGGGGGCCCACTCCTACAATGAGCAGTTCTTC. Its protein product is CASSQQGAHSYNEQFF.

V gene TRBV5-1 combines with J gene TRBJ1-2; 10 positions match TRBD1. J gave up 6 bases and V 3 bases, and 8 bases lay outside the gene matches. The V gene's germline CDR1 is SGHRS and CDR2 YFSETQ. The CDR3 has 15 amino acids. CDR3 amino acids: CASSSGTGDVDGYTF. For the CDR3, the DNA is TGCGCCAGCAGCTCTGGGACAGGGGATGTAGATGGCTACACCTTC.

The rearrangement links TRBV23-1 to TRBJ1-1; D is uncertain. TRBV23-1 is filed as an ORF, its function uncertain. This CDR3 spans 11 amino acids. CDR3 DNA sequence: TGCGCTAAGAGGCCTAACACTGAAGCTTTCTTT. Amino acids: CAKRPNTEAFF.

V gene TRBV28 combines with J gene TRBJ2-7; 9 nucleotides align to TRBD1. The germline V gene encodes CDR1 MDHEN and CDR2 SYDVKM. CDR3 size: 13 residues. Losses at the gene ends were 5 bases for V and 4 bases for J; bases not matched to a gene: 3. The chain's CDR3 is CASSQTGGYEQYV. The CDR3 region has the DNA TGTGCCAGCAGTCAGACAGGGGGTTACGAGCAGTACGTC.

This clone has only a few counts. V gene TRBV19 combines with J gene TRBJ1-5; the D is unclear. The CDR3 sequence is 15 residues long. The germline V gene has CDR1 LNHDA and CDR2 SQIVND (reference sequence). Deletions cut 9 bases from V and 0 bases from J, with 15 bases between. In DNA form, the CDR3 reads TGTGCCAGCAGTCAGGTCGGGAATAGCAATCAGCCCCAGCATTTT. It codes for CASSQVGNSNQPQHF.

This chain uses TRBV19 with TRBJ1-4; D gene ambiguous. This CDR3 has 16 residues. In germline, CDR1 is LNHDA, CDR2 SQIVND (reference sequence). The ends were cut back, 3 bases at V and 4 bases at J, with 15 bases in the middle. Written as DNA, the CDR3 is TGTGCCAGTAGTATGGGAGACCCCGGACTTAATGAAAAACTGTTTTTT. Protein product: CASSMGDPGLNEKLFF.

The sample holds one count of this clone. This chain uses TRBV5-1 with TRBJ2-7; 8 nucleotides agree with TRBD1. The germline CDR1 and CDR2 sequences are SGHRS and YFSETQ. V was pared by 4 bases and J by 1 base, with 16 bases of the junction left unmatched. This CDR3 spans 18 amino acids. CDR3 amino acids: CASSPIVPGTGRSYEQYF. The CDR3 nucleotides read TGCGCCAGCAGCCCTATAGTCCCCGGGACAGGAAGGTCCTACGAGCAGTACTTC. Full variable domain (missing parts from reference TRBV5-1 and TRBJ2-7): KAGVTQTPRYLIKTRGQQVTLSCSPISGHRSVSWYQQTPGQGLQFLFEYFSETQRNKGNFPGRFSGRQFSNSRSEMNVSTLELGDSALYLCASSPIVPGTGRSYEQYFGPGTRLTVT.

The rearrangement uses TRBV7-2 and TRBJ2-3; 10 bases match TRBD2. The ends lost 4 bases at V and 1 base at J; junction bases unmatched: 5. The CDR3 loop spans 16 amino acids. Germline V CDR1 and CDR2: SGHTA, FQGNSA. Here the CDR3 reads CASSYLSGGRTDTQYF. The CDR3 region has the DNA TGTGCCAGCAGCTACCTTAGCGGGGGGCGCACAGATACGCAGTATTTT.

The chain employs TRBV6-5 and TRBJ1-2; 8 bases match TRBD1. Germline loops: CDR1 MNHEY, CDR2 SVGAGI. The CDR3 is 14 amino acids. The junction had 8 bases not matched to a gene; V was cut back by 7 bases and J by 4 bases. Here the CDR3 DNA reads TGTGCCAGCAAGAACCAGGGGGCGGGCTATGGCTACACCTTC. It is translated as CASKNQGAGYGYTF.

This clone was detected only once. The chain recombines TRBV7-6 with TRBJ1-4; D unclear. The CDR3 sequence is 15 residues long. The V gene lost 1 base and the J gene lost 2 bases, with 8 bases spanning the gap. CDR1 is SGHVS, CDR2 FNYEAQ, per germline. CDR3: CASSLGGVTNEKLFF. CDR3 bases: TGTGCCAGCAGCTTAGGCGGGGTGACTAATGAAAAACTGTTTTTT.

The chain links TRBV9 to TRBJ1-1; 7 bases align to TRBD1. CDR1 and CDR2 from the germline V gene are SGDLS and YYNGEE. The CDR3 consists of 15 residues. Losses at the gene ends were 0 bases for V and 7 bases for J; bases not matched to a gene: 9. This CDR3 is CASSVEGDSGLEAFF. CDR3 DNA sequence: TGTGCCAGCAGCGTAGAGGGGGACAGTGGGCTTGAAGCTTTCTTT. Looking up the rest from reference TRBV9 and TRBJ1-1 gives the full variable domain: DSGVTQTPKHLITATGQRVTLRCSPRSGDLSVYWYQQSLDQGLQFLIQYYNGEERAKGNILERFSAQQFPDLHSELNLSSLELGDSALYFCASSVEGDSGLEAFFGQGTRLTVV.

The rearrangement joins TRBV2 to TRBJ2-2, with 11 bases identical to TRBD1. This CDR3 spans 15 amino acids. V shed 7 bases and J 3 bases; nucleotides not matched to a gene: 4. Germline lookup yields CDR1 SNHLY and CDR2 FYNNEI. In DNA, the CDR3 is TGTGCCAGCATTCGGGACAGGGGGTACACCGGGGAGCTGTTTTTT. This gives the protein CASIRDRGYTGELFF. Full variable domain (missing parts from reference TRBV2 and TRBJ2-2): EPEVTQTPSHQVTQMGQEVILRCVPISNHLYFYWYRQILGQKVEFLVSFYNNEISEKSEIFDDQFSVERPDGSNFTLKIRSTKLEDSAMYFCASIRDRGYTGELFFGEGSRLTVL.

The CDR3 loop is CASSPGQGNTGELFF. The DNA for the CDR3 is TGTGCCAGCAGCCCGGGACAGGGAAACACCGGGGAGCTGTTTTTT. The chain couples TRBV6-5 to TRBJ2-2; 9 positions match TRBD1. The CDR3 extends over 15 amino acids. Germline CDR1 is MNHEY and CDR2 is SVGAGI. V trimming: 6 bases; J trimming: 2 bases; junction bases outside the gene matches: 4.

The chain couples TRBV13 to TRBJ1-1; D not resolved. The ends were cut back, 1 base at V and 6 bases at J, with 12 bases in the middle. The CDR3 is 14 residues long. In germline, CDR1 is PRHDT, CDR2 FYEKMQ (reference sequence). The CDR3 nucleotides read TGTGCCAGCAGCTTAGAAAGAGCTGTCGCTGAAGCTTTCTTT. As protein: CASSLERAVAEAFF.